This T cell receptor beta chain was sequenced during a study of blood T cells in healthy people across ages. Researchers collected about 10 milliliters of peripheral blood from every single donor. Regarding the study as a whole: Changes in expanded clonotypes were possibly confounded, as the CMV status of donors was unknown. PBMCs were not sorted, which prevented a conclusive comparison of naive versus antigen-experienced cells.

Points on this clonotype: Its antigen is undetermined.

A sample-barcoded 5' primer and a J-beta primer mix were used in a second PCR of about 6 to 11 cycles. TCRdb ran MiXCR on the 5' RACE reads and lists one entry per CDR3 protein. The profile shows about 1,400,000 distinct CDR3 sequences, 42% of them singletons. CDR3 length equals 14 residues. Losses at the gene ends were 4 bases for V and 10 bases for J; bases not matched to a gene: 6. Germline V CDR1 and CDR2: KGHDR, SFDVKD. The V call is TRBV24-1, the J call TRBJ2-1, with TRBD2 matching 10 bases. The sequence derives from a woman between 18 and 30 years old in good health. The sequenced sample was blood. The CDR3 coding sequence is TGTGCCACCAGTGACCCGACACTAGCGGGAGAGCAGTTCTTC. It specifies CATSDPTLAGEQFF.